The source of this T cell receptor beta chain is a study of shared clonotypes between healthy human individuals. A word on this clone: What it binds is unknown.

Germline V CDR1 and CDR2: SGHKS, YYEKEE (reference sequence). Between the trimmed V and J ends, which lost 4 bases and 4 bases, there was a span of 21 bases. The CDR3 totals 17 residues. Repertoires were generated with immunoSEQ multiplex PCR, while TCRdb's copy carries only in-frame clones and drops some. The sample consists of millions of clones, 85% to 95% of them appearing once. Regarding the study as a whole: What naive subsets generally showed was a larger estimated richness than memory subsets showed.

J is TRBJ1-3 and V is TRBV5-5, with D perhaps matching TRBD1 (6 bases). Sequenced sample: naive CD4+ T cells from PBMCs. Documented subset: CD45RA+ positively selected. The clonotype comes from a man younger than 35 in good health. Some clones in this sample may be carry-over from other donors' samples. DNA of the CDR3: TGTGCCAGCAGCCTACGATGGACAGTTTTAGGGGGAAACACCATATATTTT. This sequence encodes CASSLRWTVLGGNTIYF.